This T cell receptor beta chain was captured in a study of OX40 agonist ivuxolimab in advanced cancers. For the study at large: Enrollees could have had prior anti-PD-1, anti-PD-L1 or anti-CTLA-4 therapy, which around 40% had received. Study results and limitations: Low normalized clonal expansion also occurred in some nonresponding patients.

CDR3 size: 10 residues. Trimming removed 5 bases at V and 6 bases at J, with 3 bases between. The germline V gene has CDR1 SGHNT and CDR2 YENEEA. The protocol was immunoSEQ multiplex PCR, while the TCRdb copy is restricted to in-frame clones and leaves out a portion. The sample has roughly 100,000 clones; around 94% are singletons. To note about this clone: Antigen specificity is unknown.

This sequence was found in an adult with an advanced solid tumor such as melanoma, head and neck, liver or kidney cancer. The J gene is TRBJ2-3, the V gene TRBV11-3, with D hard to call. Sequenced here: CD4+ or CD8+ T cells sorted from blood, sampled in a trial of the OX40 agonist ivuxolimab. CDR3 sequence (DNA): TGTGCCAGCAGCGGTGATACGCAGTATTTT. Protein sequence: CASSGDTQYF.